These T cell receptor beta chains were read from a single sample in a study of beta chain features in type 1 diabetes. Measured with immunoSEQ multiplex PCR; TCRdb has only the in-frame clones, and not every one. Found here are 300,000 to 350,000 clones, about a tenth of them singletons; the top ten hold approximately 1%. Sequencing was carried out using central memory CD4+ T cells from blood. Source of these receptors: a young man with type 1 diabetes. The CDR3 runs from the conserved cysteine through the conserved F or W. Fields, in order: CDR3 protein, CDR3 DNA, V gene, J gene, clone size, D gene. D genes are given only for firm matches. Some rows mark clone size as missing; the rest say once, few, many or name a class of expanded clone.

cdr3_aa: CASSSQTGGTDTQYF; cdr3_nt: TGTGCCAGCAGCTCGCAGACAGGGGGCACAGATACGCAGTATTTT; v_call: TRBV7-9; j_call: TRBJ2-3; clone_size: few; d_call: TRBD1
cdr3_aa: CASSLTGGHQETQYF; cdr3_nt: TGTGCCAGCAGCTTGACAGGGGGCCACCAAGAGACCCAGTACTTC; v_call: TRBV7-2; j_call: TRBJ2-5; clone_size: .; d_call: TRBD1
cdr3_aa: CASSFEDGGLYNEQFF; cdr3_nt: TGTGCCAGCAGCTTCGAAGACGGAGGACTATACAATGAGCAGTTCTTC; v_call: TRBV7-9; j_call: TRBJ2-1; clone_size: .; d_call: .
cdr3_aa: CSVEGRGTDDYNEQFF; cdr3_nt: TGCAGCGTTGAAGGCCGAGGGACAGACGATTACAATGAGCAGTTCTTC; v_call: TRBV29-1; j_call: TRBJ2-1; clone_size: .; d_call: TRBD1
cdr3_aa: CASSVATGAEAFF; cdr3_nt: TGCGCCAGCAGCGTAGCAACAGGGGCGGAAGCTTTCTTT; v_call: TRBV5-1; j_call: TRBJ1-1; clone_size: .; d_call: TRBD1
cdr3_aa: CATRQDRDFQETQYF; cdr3_nt: TGTGCCACCAGGCAAGACCGGGACTTCCAAGAGACCCAGTACTTC; v_call: TRBV15; j_call: TRBJ2-5; clone_size: few; d_call: .
cdr3_aa: CASSTGLEYSPLHF; cdr3_nt: TGTGCCAGCAGTACAGGGTTAGAGTACTCACCCCTCCACTTT; v_call: TRBV6-6; j_call: TRBJ1-6; clone_size: .; d_call: .
cdr3_aa: CASSLSSGGPTETQYF; cdr3_nt: TGCGCCAGCAGCTTGAGTAGCGGGGGGCCGACTGAGACCCAGTACTTC; v_call: TRBV5-1; j_call: TRBJ2-5; clone_size: .; d_call: TRBD2
cdr3_aa: CASSSTSGLGYF; cdr3_nt: TGTGCCAGCTCATCGACTAGCGGTCTGGGGTACTTC; v_call: TRBV18; j_call: TRBJ2-7; clone_size: few; d_call: TRBD2
cdr3_aa: CASSPPNSGGTYNEQFF; cdr3_nt: TGTGCCAGCTCACCACCAAATAGCGGGGGGACCTACAATGAGCAGTTCTTC; v_call: TRBV18; j_call: TRBJ2-1; clone_size: .; d_call: TRBD2
cdr3_aa: CASSPGRGAAKNIQYF; cdr3_nt: TGTGCCAGCAGTCCAGGGAGGGGGGCGGCCAAAAACATTCAGTACTTC; v_call: TRBV28; j_call: TRBJ2-4; clone_size: few; d_call: .
cdr3_aa: CASPLTGGRVEKLFF; cdr3_nt: TGCGCCAGTCCCCTAACAGGGGGTCGGGTTGAAAAACTGTTTTTT; v_call: TRBV5-1; j_call: TRBJ1-4; clone_size: few; d_call: TRBD1
cdr3_aa: CASSMERGAYEQYF; cdr3_nt: TGTGCCAGTAGTATGGAGCGGGGGGCCTACGAGCAGTACTTC; v_call: TRBV19; j_call: TRBJ2-7; clone_size: .; d_call: TRBD2
cdr3_aa: CASSQDGTYEQYF; cdr3_nt: TGCGCCAGCAGCCAAGATGGAACCTACGAGCAGTACTTC; v_call: TRBV4-1; j_call: TRBJ2-7; clone_size: few; d_call: .
cdr3_aa: CSVEFTGGSQHF; cdr3_nt: TGCAGCGTTGAATTTACAGGGGGCTCCCAGCATTTT; v_call: TRBV29-1; j_call: TRBJ1-5; clone_size: .; d_call: TRBD1
cdr3_aa: CASSPGTGDAEQYF; cdr3_nt: TGTGCCAGCAGTCCCGGGACAGGGGACGCCGAGCAGTACTTC; v_call: TRBV6-1; j_call: TRBJ2-7; clone_size: few; d_call: TRBD1
cdr3_aa: CAISEAGNTGELFF; cdr3_nt: TGTGCCATCAGTGAGGCAGGGAACACCGGGGAGCTGTTTTTT; v_call: TRBV10-3; j_call: TRBJ2-2; clone_size: few; d_call: .
cdr3_aa: CASRPGQVTDTQYF; cdr3_nt: TGTGCCAGCAGACCGGGACAGGTGACAGATACGCAGTATTTT; v_call: TRBV7-8; j_call: TRBJ2-3; clone_size: .; d_call: TRBD1
cdr3_aa: CASSLDLAGYNEQFF; cdr3_nt: TGTGCCAGCAGCTTAGACCTAGCGGGGTACAATGAGCAGTTCTTC; v_call: TRBV11-2; j_call: TRBJ2-1; clone_size: .; d_call: TRBD2